Shown below are 9 T cell receptor beta chains from a single sample sequenced in a study of vaccination and CD4 T cells after COVID-19 (dated by TCRdb to between 2021 and 2022). Taken with the paper, the label for time point translates to: late sampling 161 to 241 days after vaccination in three convalescent patients. What the treatment or condition label conveys for this sample: roughly ten-day PBMC culture with coronavirus spike peptide pools or control peptides (ViraFEST assay). Receptor libraries were prepared by PCR. Sequenced using an Illumina iSeq 100. DNA from cultured CD4+ T cells was subjected to TCR sequencing with the Oncomine TCR Beta short-read assay at the Johns Hopkins FTIC core. TCRdb took the public reads, trimmed them with fastp at Q25, ran MiXCR for clone calling and kept in-frame beta chains. All rows with the same CDR3 protein become a single entry with the most common DNA and genes. This sample has fewer than 20,000 distinct CDR3 sequences in its table, and 45% to 60% of those were observed once. The ten largest clones add up to around 20% of the sample.

The antigens of these receptors remain unknown. This specimen consisted of CD4+ T cells from blood, cultured in vitro, obtained about 7 months after SARS-CoV-2 vaccination. The receptor set was obtained from a human donor who had recovered from COVID-19.

The CDR3 region is CSALDRSGDTDTQYF. CDR3 sequence (DNA): TGCAGTGCTCTAGATCGTAGCGGGGACACAGATACGCAGTATTTT. V and J are TRBV20-1 and TRBJ2-3, with 8 bases that match TRBD2. This CDR3 is built from 15 residues. Looked up from germline, CDR1 is DFQATT and CDR2 is SNEGSKA (reference sequence). Trimming at V came to 5 bases and at J to 2 bases, leaving 9 bases not matched to a gene.

In this sample, this clonotype turned up a few times. CDR3 in DNA: TGCAGTGCTAGAGATCTTGGCGACCCCAGGGGGTCGCCCCTCCACTTT. This encodes CSARDLGDPRGSPLHF. The V call is TRBV20-1, the J call TRBJ1-6; 7 bases line up with TRBD1. The CDR3 loop spans 16 amino acids. Per germline, CDR1 DFQATT and CDR2 SNEGSKA (reference sequence). The junction had 15 bases not matched to a gene; V was cut back by 0 bases and J by 13 bases.

CDR3 coding DNA: TGCAGTGCTGACTTAAACCCCACACGCACTGAAGCTTTCTTT. It specifies CSADLNPTRTEAFF. The chain couples TRBV20-1 to TRBJ1-1, with D unresolved. The germline CDR1 and CDR2 sequences are DFQATT and SNEGSKA (reference sequence). The CDR3 totals 14 residues. Trimming took off 5 bases at V and 4 bases at J, with 17 bases between the two ends.

CDR3 sequence: CASSWHRVSDQPQHF. The CDR3 DNA follows: TGTGCCAGTTCCTGGCACAGGGTATCGGATCAGCCCCAGCATTTT. The V gene is TRBV19, the J gene TRBJ1-5; tentatively, D is TRBD1 (6 bases). Per the germline V gene, CDR1 is LNHDA and CDR2 is SQIVND (reference sequence). Trimming cost V 8 bases and J 5 bases, with 19 bases left between them. The CDR3 has 15 amino acids. Looking up the rest from reference TRBV19 and TRBJ1-5 gives the full variable domain: DGGITQSPKYLFRKEGQNVTLSCEQNLNHDAMYWYRQDPGQGLRLIYYSQIVNDFQKGDIAEGYSVSREKKESFPLTVTSAQKNPTAFYLCASSWHRVSDQPQHFGDGTRLSIL.

This clonotype came up a few times. V and J are TRBV6-1 and TRBJ1-5; perhaps TRBD1 as D (5 bases). The germline gives CDR1 MNHNS, CDR2 SASEGT. The V and J ends lost 7 bases and 3 bases respectively, with 16 bases between them. The CDR3 totals 15 residues. CDR3 sequence: CASTEPDSVNQPQHF. Here the CDR3 DNA reads TGTGCCAGCACCGAACCCGACAGTGTCAATCAGCCCCAGCATTTT.

The CDR3 bases are TGTGCCAGCAGTTACGAGGGTGGGAGCAATCAGCCCCAGCATTTT. Translation gives CASSYEGGSNQPQHF. The gene calls are TRBV6-2 or TRBV6-3 and TRBJ1-5; no definite D call. From germline, CDR1 is MNHEY and CDR2 SVGEGT. Trimming cost V 2 bases and J 1 base, with 9 bases left between them. The CDR3 covers 15 residues.

V gene TRBV10-3 combines with J gene TRBJ2-5, with 9 bases that match TRBD2. CDR1 is ENHRY and CDR2 is SYGVKD in the germline V gene. The CDR3 covers 15 residues. V lost 4 bases, J lost 4 bases, and 7 bases stayed unmatched. The CDR3 spells CAISVGAGGGETQYF. The CDR3 region has the DNA TGTGCCATCAGTGTCGGAGCGGGAGGTGGAGAGACCCAGTACTTC.

The chain combines TRBV21-1 with TRBJ2-7. TRBV21-1 is a listed pseudogene. This CDR3 is built from 14 residues. CDR3 residues: CASSYVHSVYEQYF. The DNA of the CDR3 is TGTGCCAGCAGTTACGTTCATTCCGTCTACGAGCAGTACTTC.

This clonotype has just a few counts. The V gene is TRBV11-2, the J gene TRBJ1-2; D is perhaps TRBD1 (5 bases). Germline lookup yields CDR1 SGHAT and CDR2 FQNNGV. The CDR3 spans 10 residues. V lost 4 bases and J lost 13, with 10 bases in between. In DNA, the CDR3 is TGTGCCAGCAGCTCCGGACACCCCACCTTC. It translates to CASSSGHPTF.